A single sample is the source of the 28 T cell receptor beta chains below, sequenced in a study of OX40 agonist ivuxolimab in advanced cancers. Sequencing was performed with immunoSEQ multiplex PCR; in TCRdb, only in-frame clones are kept and a portion is missing. The sample includes 90,000 to 95,000 clones, around 87% of them seen just once. Sequencing was performed on CD4+ or CD8+ T cells sorted from blood, taken in a trial of the OX40 agonist ivuxolimab. Receptors were obtained from an adult with an advanced solid tumor such as melanoma, head and neck, liver or kidney cancer.

The gene calls are TRBV11-3 and TRBJ2-5, with D unclear. V was pared by 0 bases and J by 5 bases, with 13 bases between. The CDR3 spans 15 residues. Germline V gene lookup returns CDR1 SGHNT and CDR2 YENEEA. The CDR3 sequence: CASSLDPQSWETQYF. Here the CDR3 DNA reads TGTGCCAGCAGCTTAGATCCCCAGTCTTGGGAGACCCAGTACTTC.

To note about this clone: One end of the junction varies from germline; a read error may be responsible. The chain is built from TRBV9 and TRBJ2-1; TRBD1 is a possible D gene (6 bases). This CDR3 has 15 residues. Germline CDR1 and CDR2: SGDLS and YYNGEE. CDR3 region: CASGVGIVVTGEQFF. CDR3 sequence (DNA): TGTGCCAGCGGCGTAGGCATAGTAGTCACAGGGGAGCAGTTCTTC.

This clone showed up just once. V gene TRBV10-3 combines with J gene TRBJ1-2; TRBD1 matches at 10 bases. V lost 2 bases, J lost 8 bases, and 5 bases stayed unmatched. The CDR3 consists of 14 residues. Germline values: CDR1 ENHRY, CDR2 SYGVKD. CDR3 bases: TGTGCCATCAGTGAGGGACAGGGGGATGACGGCTACACCTTC. It yields the protein CAISEGQGDDGYTF.

CDR3 sequence reads: CAWSPGGNTEAFF. The CDR3 DNA is TGTGCCTGGAGCCCGGGGGGGAACACTGAAGCTTTCTTT. This chain joins TRBV30 and TRBJ1-1, with a possible D match to TRBD1 (5 bases). This CDR3 region has 13 residues. V gave up 3 bases and J gave up 1 base, with 9 bases separating them. Looked up from germline, CDR1 is GTSNPN and CDR2 is SVGIG (reference sequence).

The J gene is TRBJ2-2, the V gene TRBV9, with D perhaps TRBD1 (5 bases). Germline values: CDR1 SGDLS, CDR2 YYNGEE. The CDR3 is 14 amino acids. Trimming stripped 4 bases from V and 2 bases from J, with 9 bases between. Written as DNA, the CDR3 is TGTGCCAGCAGCCCCCGGACAAACACCGGGGAGCTGTTTTTT. Protein sequence: CASSPRTNTGELFF.

The rearrangement uses TRBV6-6 and TRBJ2-7; the D gene is possibly TRBD1 (6 bases). The V end lost 6 bases, the J end lost 2 bases, and 17 bases lay between the germline ends. The CDR3 spans 15 residues. Germline V gene lookup returns CDR1 MNHNY and CDR2 SVGAGI (reference sequence). The CDR3 region has the DNA TGTGCCAGCAGAGATCCAGGGGAGAGCCCCTACGAGCAGTACTTC. Translated: CASRDPGESPYEQYF.

The rearrangement joins TRBV11-2 to TRBJ2-4; 9 nucleotides align to TRBD1. Per germline, CDR1 SGHAT and CDR2 FQNNGV. Germline trimming cut 3 bases from V and 5 bases from J; bases unmatched to any gene: 8. The CDR3 loop spans 16 amino acids. The CDR3 nucleotides are TGTGCCAGCAGCTTTGGGCAAAGGACAGGGGAAAACATTCAGTACTTC. Encoded protein: CASSFGQRTGENIQYF.

In its sample, this clone ranks as medium-sized. This CDR3 reads CASLGQGRNQPQHF. The DNA for the CDR3 is TGTGCCAGCTTAGGTCAGGGTCGGAATCAGCCCCAGCATTTT. The chain carries TRBV6-1 and TRBJ1-5; maybe TRBD1 (5 bases). The V and J ends lost 8 bases and 4 bases respectively, with 15 bases between them. The CDR3 loop spans 14 amino acids. In germline, CDR1 is MNHNS, CDR2 SASEGT.

This sequence joins TRBV25-1 and TRBJ2-7; weak D call: TRBD2 (5 bases). The ends were cut back, 1 base at V and 4 bases at J, with 17 bases in the middle. There are 16 residues in the CDR3. Germline V gene lookup returns CDR1 MGHDK and CDR2 SYGVNS. CDR3: CASSESRGTPTYEQYF. The DNA for the CDR3 is TGTGCCAGCAGTGAATCTCGGGGTACCCCGACTTACGAGCAGTACTTC.

The chain uses TRBV27 and TRBJ2-3; D is unresolved. Per germline, CDR1 MNHEY and CDR2 SMNVEV (reference sequence). This CDR3 has 12 residues. Trimming stripped 0 bases from V and 6 bases from J, with 4 bases between. CDR3 bases: TGTGCCAGCAGTTTATCCCGCGATACGCAGTATTTT. It is translated as CASSLSRDTQYF.

The V gene is TRBV5-4, the J gene TRBJ1-2; weak D call: TRBD1 (6 bases). Germline CDR1 is SGHNT and CDR2 is YYREEE (reference sequence). Trimming removed 3 bases from V and 2 bases from J, with 11 bases in between. The CDR3 contains 14 residues. CDR3 protein: CASSSGQLNYGYTF. The CDR3 DNA follows: TGTGCCAGCAGCTCCGGACAGCTGAACTATGGCTACACCTTC.

J is TRBJ1-2 and V is TRBV11-2; D uncertain. The V end was cut by 5 bases, the J end by 0 bases, with 13 bases between. The germline CDR1 and CDR2 sequences are SGHAT and FQNNGV. The CDR3 length is 15 residues. CDR3 in DNA: TGTGCCAGCAGCCTGGGCCCATTCTCTAACTATGGCTACACCTTC. This gives the protein CASSLGPFSNYGYTF.

This rearrangement joins TRBV7-9 to TRBJ2-1; possibly TRBD1 for D (6 bases). This CDR3 contains 14 residues. V was cut by 5 bases and J by 0 bases, with 8 bases left in between. The germline V gene has CDR1 SEHNR and CDR2 FQNEAQ (reference sequence). The CDR3 nucleotides read TGTGCCAGCAGCAAGGACAGCTCCTACAATGAGCAGTTCTTC. This encodes CASSKDSSYNEQFF.

This clone was counted only a few times. The chain joins TRBV28 to TRBJ1-2; D is undetermined. The CDR3 extends over 12 amino acids. V shed 8 bases and J shed 0 bases, with 7 bases lying between them. CDR1 and CDR2 (germline): MDHEN, SYDVKM. CDR3 in DNA: TGTGCCAGCCAGCGGGCTAACTATGGCTACACCTTC. Translation gives CASQRANYGYTF.

CDR3 sequence reads: CASSPEGTEAFF. The CDR3 coding sequence is TGCGCCAGCAGCCCTGAGGGCACTGAAGCTTTCTTT. The chain joins TRBV5-1 to TRBJ1-1; D is undetermined. Trimming pared 4 bases from V and 4 bases from J, leaving 8 bases between. Per the germline V gene, CDR1 is SGHRS and CDR2 is YFSETQ. This CDR3 is 12 amino acids long.

V and J are TRBV19 and TRBJ2-7; 8 nucleotides align to TRBD2. This CDR3 is 14 amino acids long. J gave up 3 bases and V 7 bases, and 8 bases lay outside the gene matches. Germline V gene data show CDR1 as LNHDA and CDR2 as SQIVND (reference sequence). CDR3 sequence: CASNGEGLDYEQYF. In DNA form, the CDR3 reads TGTGCCAGTAACGGTGAGGGACTAGACTACGAGCAGTACTTC.

The J gene is TRBJ2-6, the V gene TRBV19; 7 bases map to TRBD1. The CDR3 length is 20 residues. The germline V gene encodes CDR1 LNHDA and CDR2 SQIVND (reference sequence). V was pared by 4 bases and J by 0 bases, with 15 bases of the junction left unmatched. The CDR3 loop reads CASSTVLVQGSSSGANVLTF. DNA of the CDR3: TGTGCCAGTAGTACGGTTCTGGTACAGGGGTCCTCCTCTGGGGCCAACGTCCTGACTTTC.

This clone appeared a single time. V gene TRBV5-1 combines with J gene TRBJ2-5; 9 bases are shared with TRBD2. The CDR3 runs to 15 residues. With V trimmed by 1 base and J by 2 bases, 3 bases remained unmatched. CDR1 SGHRS and CDR2 YFSETQ come from the germline V gene. The CDR3, as DNA: TGCGCCAGCAGCTTGAACCTAGCGGGACAAGAGACCCAGTACTTC. The encoded protein is CASSLNLAGQETQYF.

The rearrangement uses TRBV7-2 and TRBJ2-4; 7 bases match TRBD2. CDR1 and CDR2 from the germline V gene are SGHTA and FQGNSA. V was pared by 3 bases and J by 1 base, with 6 bases of the junction left unmatched. The CDR3 is 16 amino acids. The CDR3 DNA reads as TGTGCCAGCAGCTTGGCGACTAGCAGCGCCAAAAACATTCAGTACTTC. The encoded protein is CASSLATSSAKNIQYF.

The chain employs TRBV5-1 and TRBJ2-1; 13 positions match TRBD2. The CDR3 runs to 17 residues. The J segment lost 4 bases and the V segment lost 4 bases, leaving 8 bases of the junction unmatched. Germline CDR1 SGHRS, CDR2 YFSETQ. For the CDR3, the DNA is TGCGCCAGCAGCCTGGAACCGGGACTAGCGGGGTACAATGAGCAGTTCTTC. It yields the protein CASSLEPGLAGYNEQFF. Supplemented by reference TRBV5-1 and TRBJ2-1, the full variable domain reads KAGVTQTPRYLIKTRGQQVTLSCSPISGHRSVSWYQQTPGQGLQFLFEYFSETQRNKGNFPGRFSGRQFSNSRSEMNVSTLELGDSALYLCASSLEPGLAGYNEQFFGPGTRLTVL.

This rearrangement joins TRBV5-1 to TRBJ1-1, with D unclear. The CDR3 is 14 amino acids. V lost 5 bases to trimming and J lost 3 bases, with 14 bases between them. Germline V gene sequence: CDR1 SGHRS, CDR2 YFSETQ. DNA for the CDR3: TGCGCCAGCAGTCCCGGGCTCTCTTACACTGAAGCTTTCTTT. Its translation: CASSPGLSYTEAFF. Full variable domain (outside the CDR3, taken from reference TRBV5-1 and TRBJ1-1): KAGVTQTPRYLIKTRGQQVTLSCSPISGHRSVSWYQQTPGQGLQFLFEYFSETQRNKGNFPGRFSGRQFSNSRSEMNVSTLELGDSALYLCASSPGLSYTEAFFGQGTRLTVV.

The chain employs TRBV5-1 and TRBJ2-7; a weak D match, TRBD2 (5 bases). V lost 2 bases, J lost 7 bases, and 19 bases lay in between. Germline CDR1 and CDR2: SGHRS and YFSETQ. CDR3 length: 15 amino acids. The CDR3 protein is CASSLSGKDAAEQYF. The CDR3 DNA sequence: TGCGCCAGCAGCTTATCGGGGAAAGATGCGGCTGAGCAGTACTTC.

The CDR3 sequence is CASSQAGSGSIYEQYF. The CDR3 bases are TGTGCCAGCAGCCAAGCGGGAAGCGGGAGTATCTACGAGCAGTACTTC. The chain carries TRBV4-2 and TRBJ2-7; 8 bases match TRBD2. The germline gives CDR1 LGHNA, CDR2 YNFKEQ. The CDR3 is 16 residues long. With 1 base clipped from V and 3 bases from J, the junction kept 8 bases outside the gene matches.

Notes on this clone: The sample carries other DNA sequences with the same CDR3. The CDR3 spells CASSSTGDSYEQYV. Written as DNA, the CDR3 is TGCGCCAGCAGCTCCACAGGGGACTCCTACGAGCAGTACGTC. The chain recombines TRBV5-1 with TRBJ2-7; 7 bases align to TRBD1. CDR3 length: 14 residues. With 3 bases clipped from V and 0 bases from J, the junction kept 3 bases outside the gene matches. CDR1 and CDR2 (germline): SGHRS, YFSETQ.

This rearrangement joins TRBV27 to TRBJ2-2; 11 positions agree with TRBD1. This CDR3 contains 21 residues. The germline V gene has CDR1 MNHEY and CDR2 SMNVEV (reference sequence). V was clipped by 2 bases and J by 4 bases; unmatched bases: 18. The CDR3 DNA is TGTGCCAGCAGTTTACGGACAGGGGGCTTAGGAACTAGGGTTGGCACCGGGGAGCTGTTTTTT. This codes for CASSLRTGGLGTRVGTGELFF.

The rearrangement uses TRBV15 and TRBJ2-3; D uncertain. Trimming stripped 4 bases from V and 0 bases from J, with 8 bases between. Germline assignment: CDR1 LNHNV and CDR2 YYDKDF (reference sequence). The CDR3 runs to 14 residues. CDR3 protein: CATSTTTSTDTQYF. As DNA, the CDR3 is TGTGCCACCAGCACCACGACTAGCACAGATACGCAGTATTTT.

V usage is TRBV28 and J usage is TRBJ2-1, with a tentative D call TRBD1 (5 bases). The CDR3 runs to 13 residues. Germline values: CDR1 MDHEN, CDR2 SYDVKM. V lost 9 bases and J 0 bases, leaving 9 bases between the germline ends. This chain's CDR3 is CASRGGSYNEQFF. Here the CDR3 DNA reads TGTGCCAGTAGGGGTGGCTCCTACAATGAGCAGTTCTTC.

J is TRBJ2-7 and V is TRBV19, with D perhaps assigned TRBD1 or TRBD2 (6 bases each). Per germline, CDR1 LNHDA and CDR2 SQIVND (reference sequence). The CDR3 length is 16 residues. V was cut by 3 bases and J by 0 bases, with 15 bases left in between. In DNA, the CDR3 is TGTGCCAGTAGTATCGGGGGCAGGCGAGACTCCTACGAGCAGTACTTC. Protein: CASSIGGRRDSYEQYF.